This T cell receptor beta chain appears in the sequencing data of a study of blood T cell repertoires in COVID-19. Study-wide background: Acute and convalescent COVID-19 specimens originated in the United States, Italy and Spain. PBMCs, B-cell-depleted T cells, or T cells provided the cDNA or gDNA that made up the material.

Original processing methods: Cell counts per sample came from amplifying reference gene primers. Assay used: immunoSEQ multiplex PCR; TCRdb lists only in-frame clones, some missing. Clone size and V and J calls were adopted from that table, with D and trimming inferred from the DNA. The table has about 59,000 clones, more than 60% seen once; the top ten hold about 15%. V shed 0 bases, J shed 4 bases, and the junction held 5 bases outside the gene matches. CDR1 and CDR2 (germline): LGHNA, YNFKEQ. This CDR3 region has 16 residues. The rearrangement links TRBV4-2 to TRBJ1-2, with 10 bases that match TRBD1. This sequence was found in a woman aged 70-85 years with acute or convalescent COVID-19. The sample was peripheral blood. In nucleotides, the CDR3 is TGTGCCAGCAGCCAAGAAGGACAGGGGGGCCTCTATGGCTACACCTTC. Protein sequence: CASSQEGQGGLYGYTF.